The T cell receptor (beta chain) under discussion was sequenced for a study of blood T cell repertoires in COVID-19 (dated by TCRdb to 2020 to 2022). Background for the entire study: Samples from collaborators originated in the United States, Italy and Spain and spanned both the acute and convalescent phases of COVID-19. The material from the prospective study consisted of cDNA or gDNA derived from T cells, B-cell-depleted T cells, or PBMCs. Deeply sampled blood TCRbeta repertoires from subjects exposed to, actively infected with, or recovered from COVID-19 were included in the dataset. A freely available public database, intended as a resource for researchers studying the immune response to SARS-CoV-2, is where the repertoires were released. The samples were drawn from the first 160 participants of the ongoing ImmuneRACE study and from 1,254 subjects provided by 6 global collaborators. A de-identified subject ID, COVID-19 status, age in years and sex were almost always included in the sample metadata. HLA class I and class II types, where available, came from metadata supplied by the sample provider rather than from assay-based typing. Beyond this particular receptor, the publication reports: How much clinical and demographic metadata was included differed by source and by participant, and the metadata was provided uncurated.

For this clone: It has no known antigen specificity. No much larger clone exists at a distance of one base, and base qualities are not known.

CDR3 length: 15 amino acids, cysteine to phenylalanine. CDR3 DNA is the only sequence kept; it has 45 bases, read in frame from the first base. CDR1 and CDR2, per the germline V gene (reference sequence), are SGHNT and YYREEE. At the junction V is shortened by 3 bases and J by 1 base; bases outside the gene matches: 3. Collaborating institutions collected whole blood in K2EDTA tubes following their own protocols. For TCRbeta analysis, collaborator samples were shipped as frozen whole blood, as isolated PBMCs, or as DNA extracted from either sample type. The immunoSEQ Assay, a bias-controlled multiplex PCR, was used to amplify TCRbeta CDR3 regions from genomic DNA. The authors' pipeline ran thus. Within the assay, amplification of reference gene primers was used to estimate how many nucleated cells each sample contained. Sequence reads were collapsed and filtered to measure the absolute abundance of every unique TCRbeta CDR3 rearrangement. For each sample, productive Simpson clonality was calculated by taking the square root of Simpson's diversity index across productive rearrangements. Here the immuneACCESS table is served through TCRdb, limited to in-frame sequences with V and J called. Missing clones are a known gap in these copies; in checked studies unresolved V genes cover under half, and the rest lacks a known reason. That table gives V, J and clone size, and the DNA gave D and trimming. In all, the sample holds about 23,000 clones, and 75% to 90% of those were seen once. The ten top clones hold 9.5% to 15% of the sample.

The receptor chain draws on TRBV5-4 and TRBJ2-2; 7 central nucleotides agree with TRBD1. The receptor was isolated from an elderly woman with active or convalescent COVID-19. Sequences were obtained from peripheral blood. The CDR3: CASSYRDRNTGELFF. The DNA reads as follows: TGTGCCAGCAGCTACCGGGACAGGAACACCGGGGAGCTGTTTTTT.